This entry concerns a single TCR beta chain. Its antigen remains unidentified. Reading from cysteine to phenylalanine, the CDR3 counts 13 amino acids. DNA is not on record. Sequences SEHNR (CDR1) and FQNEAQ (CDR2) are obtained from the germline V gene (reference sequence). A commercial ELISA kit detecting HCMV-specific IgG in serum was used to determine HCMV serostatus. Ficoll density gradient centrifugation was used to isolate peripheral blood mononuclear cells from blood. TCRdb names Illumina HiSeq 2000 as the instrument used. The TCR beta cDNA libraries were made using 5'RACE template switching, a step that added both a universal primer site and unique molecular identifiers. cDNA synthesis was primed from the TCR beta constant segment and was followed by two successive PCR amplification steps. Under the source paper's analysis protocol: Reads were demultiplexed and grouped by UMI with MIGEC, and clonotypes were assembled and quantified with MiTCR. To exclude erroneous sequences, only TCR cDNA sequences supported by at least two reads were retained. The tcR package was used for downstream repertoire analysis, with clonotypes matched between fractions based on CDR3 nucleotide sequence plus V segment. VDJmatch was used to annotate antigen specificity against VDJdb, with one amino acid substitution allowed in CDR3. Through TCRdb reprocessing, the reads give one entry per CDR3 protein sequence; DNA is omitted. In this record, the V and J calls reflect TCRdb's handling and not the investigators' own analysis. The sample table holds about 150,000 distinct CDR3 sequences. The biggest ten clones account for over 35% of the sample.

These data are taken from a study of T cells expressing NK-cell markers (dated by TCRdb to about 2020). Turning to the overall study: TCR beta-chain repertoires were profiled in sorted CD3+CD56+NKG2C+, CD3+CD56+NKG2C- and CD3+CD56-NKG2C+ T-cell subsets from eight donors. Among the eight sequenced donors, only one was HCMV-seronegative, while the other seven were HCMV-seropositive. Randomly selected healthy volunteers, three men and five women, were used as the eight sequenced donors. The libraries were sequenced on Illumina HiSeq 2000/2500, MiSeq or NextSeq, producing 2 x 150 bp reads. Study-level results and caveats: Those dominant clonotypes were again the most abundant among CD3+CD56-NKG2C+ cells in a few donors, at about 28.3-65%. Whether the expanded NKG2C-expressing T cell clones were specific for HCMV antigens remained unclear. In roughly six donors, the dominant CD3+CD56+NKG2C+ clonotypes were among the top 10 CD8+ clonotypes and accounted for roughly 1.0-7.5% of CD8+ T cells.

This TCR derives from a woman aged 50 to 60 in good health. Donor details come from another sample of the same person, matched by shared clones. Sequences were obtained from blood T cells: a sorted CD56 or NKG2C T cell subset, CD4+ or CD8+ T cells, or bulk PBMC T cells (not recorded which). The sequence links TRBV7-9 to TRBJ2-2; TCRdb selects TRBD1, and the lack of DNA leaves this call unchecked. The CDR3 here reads CASSLSGSGELFF.